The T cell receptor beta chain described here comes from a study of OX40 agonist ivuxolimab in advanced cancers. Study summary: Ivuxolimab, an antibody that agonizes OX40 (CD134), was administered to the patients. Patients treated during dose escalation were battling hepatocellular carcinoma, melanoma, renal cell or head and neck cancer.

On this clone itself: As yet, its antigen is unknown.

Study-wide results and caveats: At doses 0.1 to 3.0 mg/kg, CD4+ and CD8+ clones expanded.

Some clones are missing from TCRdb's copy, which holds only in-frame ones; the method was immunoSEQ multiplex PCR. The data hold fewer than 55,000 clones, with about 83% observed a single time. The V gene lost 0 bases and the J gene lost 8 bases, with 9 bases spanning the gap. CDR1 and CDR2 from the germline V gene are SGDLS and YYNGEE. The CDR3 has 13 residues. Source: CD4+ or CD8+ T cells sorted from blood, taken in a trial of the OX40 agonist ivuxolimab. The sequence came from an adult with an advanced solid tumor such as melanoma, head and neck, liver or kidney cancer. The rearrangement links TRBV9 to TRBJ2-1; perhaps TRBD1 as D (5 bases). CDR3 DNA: TGTGCCAGCAGCGTAGCAGGGTCGGATGAGCAGTTCTTC. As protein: CASSVAGSDEQFF.